The entry below describes one T cell receptor beta chain. One junction end disagrees with the germline gene, perhaps due to a read error. In germline, CDR1 is KGHDR, CDR2 SFDVKD. The CDR3 contains 18 residues. The data originate from a study of blood T cells in healthy people across ages. The use of a sample-barcoded 5' primer and a J-beta primer mix characterized a second PCR of roughly 7 to 11 cycles. MiXCR, run by TCRdb on the 5' RACE reads, gives a single entry per CDR3 protein. Seen here are about 800,000 distinct CDR3 sequences, approximately 25% observed once, and the top ten hold more than 3%. These records were also assigned to another study, of T cells of mothers and their children.

Sequences were obtained from blood. The chain joins TRBV24-1 to TRBJ2-2; TRBD1 matches 9 bases. This clonotype originated in a boy aged 10-17 years in good health. The CDR3 bases are TGTGCCTCCAGTGATTCCGACAGGGGGAGGGCCAACACCGGGGAGCTGTTTTTT. It codes for CASSDSDRGRANTGELFF.